This is a list of T cell receptor beta chains from one sample in a study of regulatory T cells in long-lasting Graves disease. Each CDR3 protein gets one entry after TCRdb re-called the multiplex PCR reads with MiXCR. Of about 290,000 distinct CDR3 sequences in the sample, under 25% were seen once. The specimen was peripheral blood mononuclear cells (PBMCs), collected when the disease was refractory, from a patient treated with antithyroid drugs. The receptors derive from a female donor with Graves disease. Each CDR3 is given with its conserved first and last residue. The order of the fields is D gene, clone size, V gene, J gene, CDR3 protein, CDR3 DNA. The D gene is left open where the match is weak. Rows give clone size only sometimes, using once, few, many, or a class for an expanded clone.

D gene: TRBD2
clone size: many
V gene: TRBV5-1
J gene: TRBJ2-7
CDR3 protein: CASSPLAGAEQYF
CDR3 DNA: TGCGCCAGCAGCCCACTAGCGGGAGCTGAGCAGTACTTC

D gene: TRBD2
clone size: few
V gene: TRBV15
J gene: TRBJ2-1
CDR3 protein: CATSRDQLTAGGPTLSSYNEQFF
CDR3 DNA: TGTGCCACCAGCAGAGATCAACTCACAGCGGGAGGGCCCACTTTGAGCTCCTACAATGAGCAGTTCTTC

D gene: TRBD1
clone size: few
V gene: TRBV5-5
J gene: TRBJ1-6
CDR3 protein: CASSPGTGLGSPLHF
CDR3 DNA: TGTGCCAGCAGCCCCGGGACAGGGTTGGGTTCACCCCTCCACTTT

D gene: -
clone size: many
V gene: TRBV18
J gene: TRBJ1-1
CDR3 protein: CASSPSVNTEAFF
CDR3 DNA: TGTGCCAGCAGCCCTTCAGTGAACACTGAAGCTTTCTTT

D gene: TRBD1
clone size: -
V gene: TRBV9
J gene: TRBJ2-2
CDR3 protein: CASSVDRDRGLGTGELFF
CDR3 DNA: TGTGCCAGCAGCGTAGACCGGGACAGGGGGCTTGGCACCGGGGAGCTGTTTTTT

D gene: -
clone size: many
V gene: TRBV28
J gene: TRBJ2-7
CDR3 protein: CASSFLYQGYEQYF
CDR3 DNA: TGTGCCAGCAGTTTTCTTTACCAGGGCTACGAGCAGTACTTC

D gene: TRBD1
clone size: -
V gene: TRBV6-2/TRBV6-3
J gene: TRBJ2-7
CDR3 protein: CASEPPGTGWNEQYF
CDR3 DNA: TGTGCCAGCGAACCCCCCGGGACAGGGTGGAACGAGCAGTACTTC

D gene: TRBD1
clone size: many
V gene: TRBV6-5
J gene: TRBJ1-2
CDR3 protein: CASSLGQGASYGYTF
CDR3 DNA: TGTGCCAGCAGTTTGGGACAGGGGGCATCCTATGGCTACACCTTC

D gene: TRBD2
clone size: many
V gene: TRBV7-2
J gene: TRBJ2-7
CDR3 protein: CASSPGTTSYEQYF
CDR3 DNA: TGTGCCAGCAGCCCCGGGACTACTTCCTACGAGCAGTACTTC

D gene: TRBD1
clone size: many
V gene: TRBV6-1
J gene: TRBJ1-1
CDR3 protein: CASPGQMNTEAFF
CDR3 DNA: TGTGCCAGCCCGGGACAGATGAACACTGAAGCTTTCTTT

D gene: -
clone size: many
V gene: TRBV10-1
J gene: TRBJ1-3
CDR3 protein: CASSESRGYGNTIYF
CDR3 DNA: TGCGCCAGCAGTGAGTCGCGGGGATACGGAAACACCATATATTTT